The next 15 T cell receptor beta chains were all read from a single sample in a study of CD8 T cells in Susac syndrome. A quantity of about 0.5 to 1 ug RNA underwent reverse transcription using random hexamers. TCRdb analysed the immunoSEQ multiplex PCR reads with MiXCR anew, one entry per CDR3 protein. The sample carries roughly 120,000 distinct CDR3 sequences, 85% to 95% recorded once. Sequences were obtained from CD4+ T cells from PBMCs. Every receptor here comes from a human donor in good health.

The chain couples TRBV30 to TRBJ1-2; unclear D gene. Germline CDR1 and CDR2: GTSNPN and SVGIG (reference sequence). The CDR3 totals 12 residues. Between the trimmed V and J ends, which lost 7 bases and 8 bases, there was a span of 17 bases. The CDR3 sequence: CALYLRGPGYTF. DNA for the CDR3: TGTGCCTTATACTTGAGAGGGCCCGGCTACACCTTC.

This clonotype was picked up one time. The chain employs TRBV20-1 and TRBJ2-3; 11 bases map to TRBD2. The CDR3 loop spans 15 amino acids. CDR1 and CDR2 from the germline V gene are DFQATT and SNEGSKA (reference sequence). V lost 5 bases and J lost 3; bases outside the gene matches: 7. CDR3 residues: CSAAELAGVTDTQYF. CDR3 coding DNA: TGCAGTGCTGCCGAACTAGCGGGAGTAACAGATACGCAGTATTTT.

The CDR3 sequence is CSASELLAGGYNEQFF. CDR3 nucleotide sequence: TGCAGTGCTAGTGAACTGCTGGCGGGAGGGTACAATGAGCAGTTCTTC. The genes are TRBV20-1 and TRBJ2-1; 9 nucleotides match TRBD2. There are 16 residues in the CDR3. The germline V gene encodes CDR1 DFQATT and CDR2 SNEGSKA (reference sequence). Trimming at V came to 3 bases and at J to 4 bases, leaving 10 bases not matched to a gene.

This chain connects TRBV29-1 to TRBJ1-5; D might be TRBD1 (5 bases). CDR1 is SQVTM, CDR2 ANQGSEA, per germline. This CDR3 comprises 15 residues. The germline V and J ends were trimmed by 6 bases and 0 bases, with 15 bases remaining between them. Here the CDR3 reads CSVSEGLYSNQPQHF. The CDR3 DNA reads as TGCAGCGTCTCCGAGGGGCTATATAGCAATCAGCCCCAGCATTTT.

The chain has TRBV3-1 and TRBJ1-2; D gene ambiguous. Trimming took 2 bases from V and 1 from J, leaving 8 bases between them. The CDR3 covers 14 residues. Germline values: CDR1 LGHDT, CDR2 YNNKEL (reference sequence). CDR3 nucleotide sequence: TGTGCCAGCAGCCAAACCCAGATTAACTATGGCTACACCTTC. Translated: CASSQTQINYGYTF.

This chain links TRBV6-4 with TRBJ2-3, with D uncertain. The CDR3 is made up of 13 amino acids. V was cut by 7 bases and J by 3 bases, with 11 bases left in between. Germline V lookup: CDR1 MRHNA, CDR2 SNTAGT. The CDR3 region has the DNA TGTGCCAGCAAGGGCGAAGGAACAGATACGCAGTATTTT. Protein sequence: CASKGEGTDTQYF.

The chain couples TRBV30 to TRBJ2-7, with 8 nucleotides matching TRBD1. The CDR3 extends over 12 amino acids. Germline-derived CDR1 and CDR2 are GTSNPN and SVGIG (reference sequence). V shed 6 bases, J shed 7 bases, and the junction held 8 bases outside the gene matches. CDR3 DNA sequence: TGTGCCTGCGGCAGGGGGCCGGGGGAGCAGTACTTC. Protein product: CACGRGPGEQYF. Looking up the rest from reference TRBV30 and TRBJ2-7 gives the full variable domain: SQTIHQWPATLVQPVGSPLSLECTVEGTSNPNLYWYRQAAGRGLQLLFYSVGIGQISSEVPQNLSASRPQDRQFILSSKKLLLSDSGFYLCACGRGPGEQYFGPGTRLTVT.

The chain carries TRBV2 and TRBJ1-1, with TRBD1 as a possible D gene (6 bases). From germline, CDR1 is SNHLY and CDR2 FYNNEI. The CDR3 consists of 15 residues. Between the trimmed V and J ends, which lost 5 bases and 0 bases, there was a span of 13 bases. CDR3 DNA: TGTGCCAGCAGTACCAGGGGACTAATGAACACTGAAGCTTTCTTT. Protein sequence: CASSTRGLMNTEAFF.

The CDR3 DNA reads TGTGCCAGCAGTGAACACAGGGTTTACGAGCAGTACTTC. This codes for CASSEHRVYEQYF. J is TRBJ2-7 and V is TRBV25-1; D possibly corresponds to TRBD1 (6 bases). Trimming pared 2 bases from V and 4 bases from J, leaving 9 bases between. This CDR3 has 13 residues. Germline values: CDR1 MGHDK, CDR2 SYGVNS.

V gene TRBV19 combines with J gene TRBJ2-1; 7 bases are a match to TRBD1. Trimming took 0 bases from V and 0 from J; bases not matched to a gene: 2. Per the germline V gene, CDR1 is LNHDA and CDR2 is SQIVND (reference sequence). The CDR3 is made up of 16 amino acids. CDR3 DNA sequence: TGTGCCAGTAGTATAGAAGAGGGGGCCTCCTACAATGAGCAGTTCTTC. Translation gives CASSIEEGASYNEQFF.

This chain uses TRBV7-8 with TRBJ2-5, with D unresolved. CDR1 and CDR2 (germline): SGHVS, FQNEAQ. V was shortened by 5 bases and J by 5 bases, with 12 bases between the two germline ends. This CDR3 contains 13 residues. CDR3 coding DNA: TGTGCCAGCAGCCTGGATCGACGGGAGACCCAGTACTTC. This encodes CASSLDRRETQYF.

The DNA for the CDR3 is TGTGCCAGCAGTCGGACTAGCGGGGCCCAAGAGACCCAGTACTTC. It encodes CASSRTSGAQETQYF. The chain combines TRBV12-3 or TRBV12-4 with TRBJ2-5; 12 bases are a match to TRBD2. V dropped 5 bases and J dropped 1; count of bases not matched to a gene: 2. This CDR3 has 15 residues.

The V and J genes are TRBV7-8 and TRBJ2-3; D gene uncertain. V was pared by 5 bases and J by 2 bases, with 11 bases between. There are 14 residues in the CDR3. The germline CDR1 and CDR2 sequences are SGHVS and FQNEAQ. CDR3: CASSPTGPTDTQYF. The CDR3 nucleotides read TGTGCCAGCAGCCCCACGGGCCCCACAGATACGCAGTATTTT.

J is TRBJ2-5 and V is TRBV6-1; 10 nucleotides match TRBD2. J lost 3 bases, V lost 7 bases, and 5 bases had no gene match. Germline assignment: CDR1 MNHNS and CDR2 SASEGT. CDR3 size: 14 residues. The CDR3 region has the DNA TGTGCCAGCACTAGCGGGGGCCAGGAAGAGACCCAGTACTTC. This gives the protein CASTSGGQEETQYF.

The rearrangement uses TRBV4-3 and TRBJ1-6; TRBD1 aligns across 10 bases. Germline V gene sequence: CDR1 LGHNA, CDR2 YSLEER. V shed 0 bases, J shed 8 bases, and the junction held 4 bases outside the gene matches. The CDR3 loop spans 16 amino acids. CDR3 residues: CASSQDPGTGDSPLHF. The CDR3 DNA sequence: TGCGCCAGCAGCCAAGACCCCGGGACAGGGGATTCACCCCTCCACTTT.